Below, 15 T cell receptor beta chains from the same sample are listed, as sequenced in a study of blood T cells in healthy people across ages. The second PCR ran roughly 7 to 11 cycles with a sample-barcoded 5' primer and J-beta primers. TCRdb passed the 5' RACE reads through MiXCR, listing each CDR3 protein once. The sample has about 600,000 distinct CDR3 sequences; roughly 48% are singletons. The source material was blood. The origin of the receptors is an elderly man in good health.

The chain couples TRBV7-2 to TRBJ2-3; TRBD2 matches 12 bases. V trimming: 8 bases; J trimming: 6 bases; junction bases outside the gene matches: 15. The germline V gene encodes CDR1 SGHTA and CDR2 FQGNSA. The CDR3 runs to 17 residues. CDR3 protein: CASRWTRASGRADTQYF. For the CDR3, the DNA is TGTGCCAGCCGTTGGACAAGGGCTAGCGGGAGGGCGGATACGCAGTATTTT.

This clonotype was observed a single time. This may stem from a read error, because a much larger clone lies one nucleotide away. This sequence joins TRBV7-9 and TRBJ2-1; TRBD1 is a possible D gene (6 bases). Trimming stripped 10 bases from V and 10 bases from J, with 26 bases between. This CDR3 region has 15 residues. In germline, CDR1 is SEHNR, CDR2 FQNEAQ (reference sequence). CDR3 bases: TGTGCCACCACGGTCGGCAGGGGCGACCAATACGAGCAGTTCTTC. Translating gives CATTVGRGDQYEQFF.

V gene TRBV20-1 combines with J gene TRBJ2-5; D is ambiguous. The CDR3 contains 13 residues. V was trimmed by 1 base and J by 11 bases, leaving 17 bases between them. Per the germline V gene, CDR1 is DFQATT and CDR2 is SNEGSKA (reference sequence). The DNA for the CDR3 is TGCAGTGCTAGAGCCCTTACTTACAATGAGCAGTACTTC. It yields the protein CSARALTYNEQYF.

This sequence joins TRBV12-3 or TRBV12-4 and TRBJ2-1; TRBD2 is a possible D gene (6 bases). V lost 7 bases and J 9 bases, leaving 16 bases between the germline ends. The CDR3 is 13 residues long. CDR3 region: CASTPGLRGEQFF. CDR3 coding DNA: TGTGCCAGCACCCCGGGACTGAGGGGTGAGCAGTTCTTC.

As concerns this clonotype: This may come from a read error, since a much larger clone is one base off. The chain couples TRBV6-1 to TRBJ1-6; TRBD1 aligns across 9 bases. This CDR3 contains 18 residues. Germline V lookup: CDR1 MNHNS, CDR2 SASEGT. The CDR3 region is CASSPPGQGIASNSPPHF. The CDR3 DNA reads TGTGCCAGCAGTCCACCGGGACAGGGAATAGCGAGTAATTCACCCCCCCACTTT.

This clonotype was seen a few times. V is TRBV24-1 and J is TRBJ2-3; D possibly uses TRBD1 or TRBD2 (5 bases each). Germline CDR1 and CDR2: KGHDR and SFDVKD. The CDR3 totals 15 residues. Trimming took off 3 bases at V and 3 bases at J, with 12 bases between the two ends. CDR3 coding DNA: TGTGCCACCAGTGATGCCGGGAAGGGGACAGATACGCAGTATTTT. It specifies CATSDAGKGTDTQYF.

The chain joins TRBV7-2 to TRBJ2-3, with no clear D. The length of the CDR3 is 16 residues. V was pared by 1 base and J by 1 base, with 12 bases between. Looked up from germline, CDR1 is SGHTA and CDR2 is FQGNSA. The CDR3 here is CASSLGQSGGTDTQYF. Here the CDR3 DNA reads TGTGCCAGCAGCTTAGGGCAATCCGGTGGCACAGATACGCAGTATTTT.

This chain connects TRBV6-6 to TRBJ1-2; tentatively, D is TRBD1 (5 bases). Germline loops: CDR1 MNHNY, CDR2 SVGAGI (reference sequence). The CDR3 consists of 13 residues. Trimming left V 6 bases short and J 8 bases short, with 16 bases between. CDR3 sequence: CASRPRGDEGYTF. As DNA, the CDR3 is TGTGCCAGCAGACCTCGGGGGGACGAGGGCTACACCTTC.

The chain employs TRBV29-1 and TRBJ2-7, with D uncertain. V was clipped by 4 bases and J by 4 bases, with 14 bases between them. Germline V gives CDR1 SQVTM, CDR2 ANQGSEA. CDR3 length: 13 amino acids. Here the CDR3 reads CSVAIRLGYEQYF. CDR3 nucleotide sequence: TGCAGCGTTGCAATCAGGTTGGGGTACGAGCAGTACTTC.

The chain employs TRBV4-3 and TRBJ2-3; no clear D. This CDR3 is 16 amino acids long. Germline V gene data show CDR1 as LGHNA and CDR2 as YSLEER. V was clipped by 0 bases and J by 6 bases, with 16 bases between them. Here the CDR3 reads CASSQDMRPALDTQYF. CDR3 in DNA: TGCGCCAGCAGCCAAGATATGAGGCCGGCCCTGGATACGCAGTATTTT.

There are a few counts of this clonotype. This chain links TRBV12-3 or TRBV12-4 with TRBJ2-1; TRBD1 aligns across 10 bases. Trimming removed 6 bases from V and 9 bases from J; junction bases left unmatched: 11. The CDR3 runs to 15 residues. This chain's CDR3 is CASSSRDRGVGEQFF. Written as DNA, the CDR3 is TGTGCCAGCAGCTCCCGGGACAGGGGAGTGGGTGAGCAGTTCTTC.

This clonotype was picked up a small number of times. The chain is built from TRBV29-1 and TRBJ2-1; D call uncertain. Trimming pared 5 bases from V and 0 bases from J, leaving 8 bases between. Germline CDR1 and CDR2: SQVTM and ANQGSEA. This CDR3 region has 13 residues. In DNA form, the CDR3 reads TGCAGCGTTACAGCGAGCTCCTACAATGAGCAGTTCTTC. Amino acids: CSVTASSYNEQFF.

The V and J genes are TRBV29-1 and TRBJ2-7, with D maybe TRBD2 (6 bases). Trimming took off 4 bases at V and 0 bases at J, with 13 bases between the two ends. Germline values: CDR1 SQVTM, CDR2 ANQGSEA. The CDR3 is made up of 14 amino acids. CDR3 bases: TGCAGCGTTGTATCGGGGAGGAACTCCTACGAGCAGTACTTC. Protein product: CSVVSGRNSYEQYF.

The J gene is TRBJ2-5, the V gene TRBV5-1; TRBD2 matches at 9 bases. The germline CDR1 and CDR2 sequences are SGHRS and YFSETQ. The CDR3 is 17 residues long. J lost 1 base, V lost 6 bases, and 13 bases had no gene match. The CDR3 protein is CASKVNSGSRRQETQYF. CDR3 nucleotide sequence: TGCGCCAGCAAAGTTAATAGCGGGAGTCGACGCCAAGAGACCCAGTACTTC.

The rearrangement links TRBV10-3 to TRBJ1-4; D call uncertain. Per the germline V gene, CDR1 is ENHRY and CDR2 is SYGVKD. The CDR3 spans 14 residues. V was clipped by 2 bases and J by 6 bases, with 10 bases between them. CDR3 loop: CAISERVSHEKLFF. DNA of the CDR3: TGTGCCATCAGTGAGAGGGTTAGTCATGAAAAACTGTTTTTT.